This entry concerns a single T cell receptor beta chain. What it binds is not known. Germline-derived CDR1 and CDR2 are SEHNR and FQNEAQ (reference sequence). The CDR3 runs to 17 residues. The junction had 17 bases not matched to a gene; V was cut back by 6 bases and J by 4 bases. In replicate PCRs of sorted subsets, approximately 210 ng DNA, 29,000 or so T cell genomes, was used. In the authors' methods: Sequence data from immunoSEQ were junction-only and lacked quality scores; consequently, filtering differed. TCRdb's copy holds only in-frame clones and misses some; the assay was immunoSEQ multiplex PCR. V and J calls and clone size are those listed in that table; D and trimming were worked out from the DNA. The table shows roughly 520,000 clones, with around 95% occurring only once. The data originate from a study of shared clonotypes between healthy human individuals. Points from the study as a whole: Only blood was sampled; tissue repertoires likely differ.

The chain joins TRBV7-9 to TRBJ2-7; 8 nucleotides align to TRBD2. The specimen sequenced was naive CD4+ T cells sorted from blood. The subset is: CD45RA+ positively selected. This TCR was sampled from a woman aged 25 to 39 in good health. CDR3 bases: TGTGCCAGCAGTCATCGAGCGGGAGCCGGGCCGGTATACGAGCAGTACTTC. It encodes CASSHRAGAGPVYEQYF.